This T cell receptor (beta chain) stems from a study of cytomegalovirus exposure and HLA in healthy donors. The J segment lost 12 bases and the V segment lost 0 bases, leaving 3 bases of the junction unmatched. This CDR3 contains 13 residues. Germline V gene lookup returns CDR1 LNHNV and CDR2 YYDKDF (reference sequence). TCRdb's copy holds only in-frame clones and misses some; the assay was immunoSEQ multiplex PCR. The sample holds more than 80,000 clones; approximately 96% are singletons and the top ten take approximately 1.3%. The V gene is TRBV15, the J gene TRBJ2-1; 9 nucleotides align to TRBD2. Sequenced sample: PBMCs. The clonotype originates from a young woman in good health and CMV-seronegative. Here the CDR3 reads CATSREAGLAQFF. In DNA, the CDR3 is TGTGCCACCAGCAGAGAGGCGGGACTAGCGCAGTTCTTC.